This T cell receptor (beta chain) was captured by sequencing in a study of shared clonotypes between healthy human individuals. Background on the study: Three plates were used per donor for CD4 naive, three for CD4 memory, two for CD8 naive and one for CD8 memory.

The assay was immunoSEQ multiplex PCR, and TCRdb's table has in-frame clones only and misses some. This table has about 2.3 million clones, approximately 93% appearing once. Trimming cost V 3 bases and J 0 bases, with 8 bases left between them. The V gene's germline CDR1 is GTSNPN and CDR2 SVGIG (reference sequence). CDR3 size: 13 residues. The J gene is TRBJ1-1, the V gene TRBV30, with D maybe TRBD1 (5 bases). This clonotype originated in a man aged 18-30 years in good health. Some clones in this sample may be carry-over from other donors' samples. Sequenced sample: naive CD4+ T cells from PBMCs. Subset noted: CD45RA+ positively selected. The CDR3 sequence is CAWSGGVNTEAFF. In nucleotides, the CDR3 is TGTGCCTGGAGCGGGGGGGTGAACACTGAAGCTTTCTTT. The full variable domain, its missing parts supplied by reference TRBV30 and TRBJ1-1, is SQTIHQWPATLVQPVGSPLSLECTVEGTSNPNLYWYRQAAGRGLQLLFYSVGIGQISSEVPQNLSASRPQDRQFILSSKKLLLSDSGFYLCAWSGGVNTEAFFGQGTRLTVV.